Listed below are T cell receptor beta chains from one sample, sequenced in a study of blood T cell repertoires in COVID-19. Produced via immunoSEQ multiplex PCR; TCRdb's table is partial and in-frame only. This table has around 190,000 clones, more than 80% appearing once. Sequenced: peripheral blood. All receptors derive from a human donor in a cohort sampled during active COVID-19. The CDR3 runs from the conserved cysteine through the conserved F or W. Fields, in order: D gene, J gene, V gene, clone size, CDR3 DNA, CDR3 protein. D genes are given only for firm matches. Only part of the rows carry a size: once, few, many, or a class if the clone is expanded.

>.|TRBJ2-7|TRBV19|.
TGTGCCAGTAGTATAGAGCGGACAAGCCTTCTGTGGCAGTACTTC
CASSIERTSLLWQYF
>.|TRBJ1-3|TRBV7-9|.
TGTGCCAGCAGCCCCCCTTTACACGATTCTGGAAACACCATATATTTT
CASSPPLHDSGNTIYF
>TRBD1|TRBJ1-5|TRBV18|.
TGTGCCAGCTCACCACAGACAGGGGGCGGCCAGCATTTT
CASSPQTGGGQHF
>.|TRBJ1-1|TRBV5-6|.
TGTGCCAGCATTCGACAGACAAACACTGAAGCTTTCTTT
CASIRQTNTEAFF
>.|TRBJ1-5|TRBV5-3|.
TGTGCCAGAATGTGGTGGACAGTACTACACCAGCATTTT
CARMWWTVLHQHF
>TRBD1|TRBJ1-1|TRBV5-4|.
TGTGCCAGCAGCCCCCGGACAGGAGAAAACACTGAAGCTTTCTTT
CASSPRTGENTEAFF
>.|TRBJ1-2|TRBV2|.
TGTGCCAGCAGTGAAACAGAATTTAACTATGGCTACACCTTC
CASSETEFNYGYTF
>TRBD1|TRBJ2-1|TRBV5-4|.
TGTGCCAGCAGCTCCTTGGCAGGGGGTAATGAGCAGTTCTTC
CASSSLAGGNEQFF
>.|TRBJ1-2|TRBV29-1|.
TGCAGCGTTGTAAACAGAGCTAACTATGGCTACACCTTC
CSVVNRANYGYTF
>.|TRBJ2-7|TRBV9|.
TGTGCCAGCAGCGTAGATGACAGGTTCTCCTACGAGCAGTACTTC
CASSVDDRFSYEQYF
>.|TRBJ1-5|TRBV6-2/TRBV6-3|.
TGTGCCAGCAGTGGGGGGAGGCTCGTTTTGCGTCAGCCCCAGCATTTT
CASSGGRLVLRQPQHF
>TRBD2|TRBJ2-7|TRBV5-1|.
TGCGCCAGCAGTTCTCCAGGTGGCGGGGGGAGCTCCTACGAGCAGTACTTC
CASSSPGGGGSSYEQYF
>TRBD1|TRBJ1-2|TRBV5-6|.
TGTGCCAGCAGGGGGGACAGGGTAAACTATGGCTACACCTTC
CASRGDRVNYGYTF
>.|TRBJ2-7|TRBV2|few
TGTGCCAGCAGTTACGGACGGGGTTACGAGCAGTACTTC
CASSYGRGYEQYF
>.|TRBJ2-7|TRBV2|.
TGTGCCAGCAGTGAAGCGTCCGGTAAGAACTCCTACGAGCAGTACTTC
CASSEASGKNSYEQYF
>.|TRBJ2-7|TRBV6-5|.
TGTGCCAGCAGCTCAAACAGGGTGGACGAGCAGTACTTC
CASSSNRVDEQYF
>.|TRBJ2-2|TRBV24-1|.
TGTGCCACCAACGTTAAACAGGGTATCTCCTTGAACACCGGGGAGCTGTTTTTT
CATNVKQGISLNTGELFF
>.|TRBJ1-2|TRBV6-5|.
TGTGCCAGCAGGACAAACAGCGGCTATGGCTACACCTTC
CASRTNSGYGYTF
>.|TRBJ1-1|TRBV6-1|.
TGTGCCAGCAGTGAAACACACCGGGGGGTGAGCACTGAAGCTTTCTTT
CASSETHRGVSTEAFF
>TRBD2|TRBJ2-7|TRBV19|.
TGTGCCAGTAGTCAATCGGCTAGCGGGGCCTACGAGCAGTACTTC
CASSQSASGAYEQYF
>TRBD2|TRBJ2-1|TRBV13|.
TGTGCCAGCAGTCTCCCGGGACTAGCAAATGAGCAGTTCTTC
CASSLPGLANEQFF
>.|TRBJ2-7|TRBV30|once
TGTGCCTGGAGTGAGGCACAGAGCTCCTACGAGCAGTACTTC
CAWSEAQSSYEQYF
>.|TRBJ1-1|TRBV12-3/TRBV12-4|once
TGTGCCAGCAGTTTAAAGCCCGTCACTGAAGCTTTCTTT
CASSLKPVTEAFF
>TRBD1|TRBJ1-2|TRBV9|.
TGTGCCAGCAGCGTAACAGGGGTGGACTATGGCTACACCTTC
CASSVTGVDYGYTF
>.|TRBJ1-3|TRBV23-1|.
TGCGCCAGCAGCCGCCCACAGCGGGGCGACGTTCCCCCTCGAGGAAACACCATATATTTT
CASSRPQRGDVPPRGNTIYF
>.|TRBJ2-7|TRBV5-5|.
TGTGCCAGCAGCTTGCCTAGCTCCTACGAGCAGTACTTC
CASSLPSSYEQYF
>TRBD1|TRBJ2-3|TRBV20-1|once
TGCAGTGCTAGTTCGGACAGGGGCACAGATACGCAGTATTTT
CSASSDRGTDTQYF
>TRBD1|TRBJ1-2|TRBV18|few
TGTGCCAGCTCCATGGGACAGGGCTCTTCTGGCTACACCTTC
CASSMGQGSSGYTF
>.|TRBJ2-7|TRBV11-2|few
TGTGCCAGCAGCAGAATTAGGGAGGTGCACGAGCAGTACTTC
CASSRIREVHEQYF
>.|TRBJ1-1|TRBV21-1|.
TGTGCCAGCAGCAAAGATTTTGACAGGGGGTCTGAAGCTTTCTTT
CASSKDFDRGSEAFF
>TRBD2|TRBJ2-7|TRBV5-8|.
TGTGCCAGCAGCTCACTAGCGGCCAGCTCCTACGAGCAGTACTTC
CASSSLAASSYEQYF
>.|TRBJ1-6|TRBV15|.
TGTGCCACCAGCAGCTTCAGGGCTTCACCCCTCCACTTT
CATSSFRASPLHF